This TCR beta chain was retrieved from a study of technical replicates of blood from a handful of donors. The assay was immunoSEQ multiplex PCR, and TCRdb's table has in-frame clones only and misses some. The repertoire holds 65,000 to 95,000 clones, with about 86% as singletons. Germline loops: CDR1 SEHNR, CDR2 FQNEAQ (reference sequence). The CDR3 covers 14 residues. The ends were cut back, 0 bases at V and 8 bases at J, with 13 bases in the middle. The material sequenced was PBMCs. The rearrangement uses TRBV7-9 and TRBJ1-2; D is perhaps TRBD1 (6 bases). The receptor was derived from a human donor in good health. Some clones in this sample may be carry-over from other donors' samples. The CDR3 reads CASSLARTAPGYTF. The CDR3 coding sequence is TGTGCCAGCAGCTTAGCCCGGACAGCCCCGGGCTACACCTTC.